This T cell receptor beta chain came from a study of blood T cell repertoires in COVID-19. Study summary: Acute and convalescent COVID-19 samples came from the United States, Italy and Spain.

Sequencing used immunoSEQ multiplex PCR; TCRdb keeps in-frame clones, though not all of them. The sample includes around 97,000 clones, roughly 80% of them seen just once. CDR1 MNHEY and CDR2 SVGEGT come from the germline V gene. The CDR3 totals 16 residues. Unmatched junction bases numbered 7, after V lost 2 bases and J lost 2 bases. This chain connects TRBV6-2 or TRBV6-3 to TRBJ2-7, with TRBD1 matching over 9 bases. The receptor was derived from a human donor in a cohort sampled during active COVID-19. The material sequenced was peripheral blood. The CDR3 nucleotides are TGTGCCAGCAGTTACCCCGGGACAGGGAAGGCCTACGAGCAGTACTTC. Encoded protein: CASSYPGTGKAYEQYF.